The subject of this entry is one TCR beta chain. This could be a read error, since a much larger clone is one nucleotide away. The data are from a study of T cells in Graves' hyperthyroidism and ophthalmopathy. Germline-derived CDR1 and CDR2 are KGHDR and SFDVKD. This CDR3 spans 13 amino acids. From RNA transcripts, TCR beta CDR3 regions were amplified. Carried out on the TCR CDR3, a first-round RT-PCR used the HTBI primer set. TCRdb re-derived calls from the multiplex PCR reads in MiXCR, one entry per CDR3 protein. The sample lists fewer than 650,000 distinct CDR3 sequences, approximately 15% seen once, with 4.5% to 6% in the top ten.

This chain uses TRBV24-1 with TRBJ1-1, with 9 bases lining up with TRBD1. The sequenced sample consisted of blood. This clonotype was sampled from a woman aged 25 to 39 with Graves' hyperthyroidism that later progressed to Graves' ophthalmopathy. CDR3 sequence reads: CTTSDSQGAEAFF. The CDR3 DNA sequence: TGTACCACCAGTGATTCACAGGGGGCAGAAGCTTTCTTT.